The sequence of this T cell receptor (beta chain) was determined in a study of regulatory T cells in long-lasting Graves disease. The authors built TCR beta libraries using iRepertoire HTBI primers and Arm-PCR of CDR3 regions. TCRdb recomputed calls from the multiplex PCR reads with MiXCR, one row per CDR3 protein. The sample records about 450,000 distinct CDR3 sequences, approximately 16% being singletons. This CDR3 is built from 19 residues. Germline lookup yields CDR1 SGHVS and CDR2 FNYEAQ. With 4 bases clipped from V and 5 bases from J, the junction kept 15 bases outside the gene matches. This clonotype was observed at least ten times. Sample time point: newly diagnosed GD, antithyroid drugs for less than 3 months. PBMC-extracted RNA yielded the TCR library. A blood draw put around 9.3 milliliters of peripheral blood into EDTA tubes. The data were also submitted as part of a second study, on T cells in Graves' hyperthyroidism and ophthalmopathy. That work contributes: TCR CDR3 underwent first-round RT-PCR with the HTBI primer set.

This clonotype was obtained from a woman in her thirties with Graves disease. The sample here was peripheral blood mononuclear cells (PBMCs), taken at new diagnosis, from a patient treated with antithyroid drugs. V usage is TRBV7-6 and J usage is TRBJ2-2; TRBD2 matches at 11 bases. The CDR3 DNA reads TGTGCCAGCAGCTCCCAATCCGGGACTAGCGGATGGGGGACCGGGGAGCTGTTTTTT. Translation gives CASSSQSGTSGWGTGELFF.